This TCR beta chain appears in the sequencing data of a study of T cell responses to AZD1222 COVID-19 vaccine. TCRdb's copy holds only in-frame clones and misses some; the assay was immunoSEQ multiplex PCR. Among more than 150,000 clones listed, roughly 92% were seen once. Study-wide results and limits: White British ancestry dominated among donors, who included more females, and clonal diversity was possibly underestimated. The span of vaccine-associated CD4 TCRs extended across spike, with dominance at 160-218 and 743-854. Close to half of spike-specific TCRs reportedly recognize unmutated variant regions.

In germline, CDR1 is SGHDN, CDR2 FVKESK. The CDR3 is made up of 13 amino acids. V lost 1 base and J lost 9, with 9 bases in between. To note about this clone: Its matching antigen is unknown.

The sample was peripheral blood, taken on day 0 of AZD1222 vaccination. This rearrangement joins TRBV14 to TRBJ1-4, with unresolved D. This clonotype was obtained from an adult in good health. As DNA, the CDR3 is TGTGCCAGCAGCCAAGCCCCCTGGAAAAAACTGTTTTTT. This sequence encodes CASSQAPWKKLFF. The full variable domain, rest sourced from reference TRBV14 and TRBJ1-4, is EAGVTQFPSHSVIEKGQTVTLRCDPISGHDNLYWYRRVMGKEIKFLLHFVKESKQDESGMPNNRFLAERTGGTYSTLKVQPAELEDSGVYFCASSQAPWKKLFFGSGTQLSVL.